This T cell receptor (beta chain) emerged from a study of beta chain features in type 1 diabetes. Study in general: Sorted cells numbering under 110 million were examined across all samples.

Expressed TCRB transcripts were sequenced, since all the RNA that had been isolated was reverse transcribed. This table comes from immunoSEQ multiplex PCR, and its TCRdb copy is limited to in-frame clones, with some not included. Found here are 300,000 to 350,000 clones, around 9.3% of them singletons; the top ten hold about 1%. Study results and limitations: For type 1 diabetes patients, VDJ junctions showed fewer insertions and more deletions. Across all four CD4+ subsets, people with type 1 diabetes showed modestly shorter TCRB CDR3s. A definitive answer on HLA type influencing TCRB rearrangement was not reached here.

Only one heparinised blood draw was taken per donor, and its volume averaged roughly 0.12 L. Germline V gene data show CDR1 as SGHAT and CDR2 as FQNNGV. The V segment lost 4 bases and the J segment 6 bases; nucleotides outside the gene matches: 7. The CDR3 contains 15 residues. This clone was detected a few times. Its antigen remains unknown. V usage is TRBV11-2 and J usage is TRBJ2-2; the match to TRBD1 covers 8 bases. Material: central memory CD4+ T cells from blood. This TCR came from a young man with type 1 diabetes. CDR3 amino acids: CASSYTEQGAGELFF. The CDR3 region has the DNA TGTGCCAGCAGCTATACAGAACAGGGGGCCGGGGAGCTGTTTTTT.